The 10 T cell receptor beta chains given below trace back to one sample, sequenced in a study of cytomegalovirus exposure and HLA in healthy donors. Use of 60 Vbeta and 13 Jbeta primers characterized the PCR. Profiling relied on immunoSEQ multiplex PCR, and the TCRdb table lists in-frame clones only, not all of them. Here the sample spans some 160,000 clones, about 79% being singletons. Sequencing input: PBMCs. Source of these receptors: a woman aged 25 to 39 in good health and CMV-seronegative.

J is TRBJ2-7 and V is TRBV5-4; 11 positions agree with TRBD2. The germline gives CDR1 SGHNT, CDR2 YYREEE (reference sequence). The CDR3 is 15 residues long. Unmatched junction bases numbered 3, after V lost 4 bases and J lost 0 bases. DNA of the CDR3: TGTGCCAGCAGCAAGACTAGCGGGGACTCCTACGAGCAGTACTTC. It translates to CASSKTSGDSYEQYF.

The genes are TRBV9 and TRBJ2-3; 13 bases line up with TRBD2. From germline, CDR1 is SGDLS and CDR2 YYNGEE. The CDR3 runs to 17 residues. V was pared by 0 bases and J by 3 bases, with 4 bases of the junction left unmatched. CDR3 amino acids: CASSVAQGLAGTDTQYF. Here the CDR3 DNA reads TGTGCCAGCAGCGTAGCTCAGGGACTAGCGGGGACAGATACGCAGTATTTT.

The gene calls are TRBV12-5 and TRBJ1-1; TRBD1 might be the D (5 bases). The CDR3 is 12 residues long. Germline assignment: CDR1 LGHNT and CDR2 FRNRAP. The ends were cut back, 6 bases at V and 4 bases at J, with 9 bases in the middle. The CDR3 loop reads CASGTGRTEAFF. CDR3 nucleotides: TGTGCTAGTGGAACAGGTCGCACTGAAGCTTTCTTT.

This sequence joins TRBV7-8 and TRBJ2-5, with 11 bases identical to TRBD2. The ends lost 4 bases at V and 1 base at J; junction bases unmatched: 20. The CDR3 consists of 21 residues. Germline loops: CDR1 SGHVS, CDR2 FQNEAQ. In DNA form, the CDR3 reads TGTGCCAGCAGCTCGACGGCCGTCCAATCAAGACTAGCGGGGCTCCAAGAGACCCAGTACTTC. Translation gives CASSSTAVQSRLAGLQETQYF.

The chain couples TRBV5-6 to TRBJ2-1, with 10 nucleotides matching TRBD1. The CDR3 spans 16 residues. Germline V gene data show CDR1 as SGHDT and CDR2 as YYEEEE. V dropped 4 bases and J dropped 5; count of bases not matched to a gene: 9. Here the CDR3 reads CASSPRRTGGHNEQFF. For the CDR3, the DNA is TGTGCCAGCAGCCCCCGCCGGACAGGGGGACACAATGAGCAGTTCTTC.

The genes are TRBV5-1 and TRBJ1-1; TRBD1 matches at 7 bases. The V gene end was trimmed by 5 bases and the J gene end by 0 bases; junction bases not matched to a gene: 7. Germline CDR1 and CDR2: SGHRS and YFSETQ. This CDR3 is built from 15 residues. In nucleotides, the CDR3 is TGCGCCAGCAGTTCATCCGGGACAGTGAACACTGAAGCTTTCTTT. Its protein product is CASSSSGTVNTEAFF. The full variable domain, completed using reference TRBV5-1 and TRBJ1-1, is KAGVTQTPRYLIKTRGQQVTLSCSPISGHRSVSWYQQTPGQGLQFLFEYFSETQRNKGNFPGRFSGRQFSNSRSEMNVSTLELGDSALYLCASSSSGTVNTEAFFGQGTRLTVV.

The V gene is TRBV5-1, the J gene TRBJ2-3; D possibly corresponds to TRBD2 (6 bases). The germline gives CDR1 SGHRS, CDR2 YFSETQ. CDR3 length: 15 residues. V dropped 0 bases and J dropped 1 base, with 9 bases sitting between them. The CDR3 protein is CASSLGGGGTDTQYF. For the CDR3, the DNA is TGCGCCAGCAGCTTGGGAGGCGGGGGCACAGATACGCAGTATTTT.

This sequence joins TRBV10-3 and TRBJ2-2, with D possibly TRBD1 on 6 matching bases. Per germline, CDR1 ENHRY and CDR2 SYGVKD. V was clipped by 8 bases and J by 0 bases, with 10 bases between them. This CDR3 region has 14 residues. The CDR3: CAILRQANTGELFF. Written as DNA, the CDR3 is TGTGCCATCCTTCGACAGGCGAACACCGGGGAGCTGTTTTTT.

The chain joins TRBV5-1 to TRBJ1-4; the D is unclear. The CDR3 covers 15 residues. V was pared by 0 bases and J by 3 bases, with 9 bases between. CDR1 SGHRS and CDR2 YFSETQ come from the germline V gene. The CDR3 region is CASSLVAQSNEKLFF. CDR3 coding DNA: TGCGCCAGCAGCTTGGTGGCACAATCTAATGAAAAACTGTTTTTT.

This rearrangement joins TRBV5-8 to TRBJ2-6; maybe TRBD1 (6 bases). The CDR3 is 20 amino acids. V was cut by 2 bases and J by 0 bases, with 21 bases left in between. CDR1 SGHTS and CDR2 YDEGEE come from the germline V gene. CDR3 amino acids: CASSFIRLATGVSGANVLTF. The CDR3 DNA reads as TGTGCCAGCAGCTTTATTCGGTTAGCGACAGGAGTCTCTGGGGCCAACGTCCTGACTTTC.